This TCR beta chain was documented in a study of blood T cell repertoires in COVID-19. Study overall: The cDNA or gDNA used as material had been derived from T cells, B-cell-depleted T cells, or PBMCs.

Source study methods: Reference gene primers were amplified, and this amplification served to estimate nucleated cell counts. Sequencing was performed with immunoSEQ multiplex PCR; in TCRdb, only in-frame clones are kept and a portion is missing. D and trimming come from the DNA, and the V and J calls and clone size come from that table. The data contain roughly 91,000 clones, roughly three quarters of them singletons. CDR1 and CDR2 from the germline V gene are SEHNR and FQNEAQ (reference sequence). The length of the CDR3 is 12 residues. With V trimmed by 0 bases and J by 10 bases, 1 base remained unmatched.

The TCR comes from a man aged 65-85 years with acute or convalescent COVID-19. The specimen sequenced was peripheral blood. The chain is built from TRBV7-9 and TRBJ1-1; TRBD1 matches 8 bases. CDR3 sequence (DNA): TGTGCCAGCAGCTTAGCCAGGGGGCCAGCTTTCTTT. It specifies CASSLARGPAFF.